This TCR beta chain was found in a study of T cell repertoires in cytomegalovirus infection. Study-wide results and caveats: Individuals carrying CMV plus the relevant HLA were identified by cumulative frequency of public TCR beta families.

Note on this clonotype: What it binds is not known.

TCRdb passed the reads through MiXCR, listing each CDR3 protein once. The sample records about 340,000 distinct CDR3 sequences, about 27% being singletons. Between the trimmed V and J ends, which lost 5 bases and 4 bases, there was a span of 17 bases. Germline V gives CDR1 SGHVS, CDR2 FQNEAQ. The CDR3 runs to 15 residues. Material: cultured PBMCs, obtained from culture after CMV antigen stimulation. The rearrangement uses TRBV7-8 and TRBJ1-2; D is unresolved. This sequence originates from a human donor in good health (CMV status not recorded). Some clones in this sample may be carry-over from other donors' samples. CDR3 loop: CASSPRWAAGYGYTF. The CDR3, as DNA: TGTGCCAGCAGCCCAAGGTGGGCCGCGGGCTATGGCTACACCTTC.